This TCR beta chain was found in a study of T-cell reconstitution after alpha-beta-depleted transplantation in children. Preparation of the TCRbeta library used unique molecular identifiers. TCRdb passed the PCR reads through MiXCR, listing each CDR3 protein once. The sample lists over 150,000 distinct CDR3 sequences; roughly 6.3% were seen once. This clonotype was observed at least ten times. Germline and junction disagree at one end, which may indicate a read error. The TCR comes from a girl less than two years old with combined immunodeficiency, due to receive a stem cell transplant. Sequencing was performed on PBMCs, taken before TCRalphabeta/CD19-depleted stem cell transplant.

The CDR3 DNA is TGTGCCAGCAGTTCACTTTTTGGGGACAGATGGTACCCCGTCTTC. It yields the protein CASSSLFGDRWYPVF. This sequence joins TRBV6-5 and TRBJ2-7; TRBD1 matches 7 bases. The CDR3 contains 15 residues. The germline V gene has CDR1 MNHEY and CDR2 SVGAGI.